This T cell receptor (beta chain) was sequenced in a study of cytomegalovirus exposure and HLA in healthy donors (dated by TCRdb to about 2017). At the level of the whole study: According to an earlier analysis of a few hundred of the donors, 150 million to 200 million T cells yielded some 110 million unique TCR beta sequences and 276 Gb of sequence data. An early release that covered 500 to 800 HLA-typed donors contained about 290 gigabases of sequencing data and 65 million to 100 million unique TCR sequences. Of the roughly 400 genotyped donors, approximately 82% fell in the genetic ancestry cluster associated with self-reported Caucasian donors. The study aimed to test whether signatures of past pathogen exposure could be identified by cataloging public T cell receptors. The T cell repertoires of around 670 subjects were profiled by immunosequencing and related to cytomegalovirus serostatus. A separate validation cohort of about 110 different subjects was used in addition to the roughly 670-subject first cohort. High-throughput TCR immunosequencing, statistical association of individual TCRs with disease status, and machine learning were combined to predict cytomegalovirus infection status. In a later analysis, previously published TCR beta repertoires from 666 donors were re-analyzed and high-resolution HLA genotyping was added so that TCR occurrence patterns could be studied. Rather than drawing on any new phenotypic data, the later analysis identified candidate immune exposures from TCR beta sequences and the way those sequences occurred across donors. To decide whether each TCR beta V gene segment behaved as functional or pseudogenic, an earlier analysis of approximately 620 of the donors relied on high-throughput TCR beta sequencing. Donor age, sex, ethnicity and CMV serostatus were compiled together with the repertoire data. In a later genetic analysis, genome-wide SNP genotypes for about three fifths of the roughly 670 donors were used, and that subset was treated as a discovery cohort. All discovery cohort repertoires had been generated using a single sequencing platform. HLA typing included class I and class II loci at four-digit resolution. Typing coverage varied by locus: about 620-630 donors for A, B, C, DRB1 and DQB1; roughly 560 for DQA1; around 610 for DPA1; fewer than 480 for DPB1. Four to six DR-DQ haplotypes were handled as single units for association and clustering, since linkage in the cohort was strong. Across some 400 genotyped donors of the cohort, an average of roughly 250,000 unique TCR beta nucleotide sequences per donor were sequenced, and 15% to 20% of those sequences were non-productive. Here is what the overall study found, with its caveats: A group of highly shared sequence variants was considered likely to be a technical artifact of the sequencing pipeline. Immune exposure information for the cohort was limited to CMV serostatus. Specific HLA alleles were associated with over 15,000 TCR beta sequences at a false discovery rate of 0.05 in a later analysis. An association between a missense DCLRE1C variant and V-gene and J-gene trimming of TCR beta chains was found in a later genetic analysis and replicated in an independent cohort. According to a later analysis, TCR association rates differed among HLA loci, with DRB1 alleles showing the most associated TCRs and HLA-C alleles showing the fewest. Across donors, most TCR sequences were observed very rarely, whereas some public TCRs were present in many individuals. Some IMGT-functional V segments, including TRBV6-2 and TRBV6-3, could not be told apart with the 87-base-pair reads, so those segments were excluded. In a later analysis, HLA-associated TCR beta chains were found to be more clonally expanded and to have lower generation probabilities than equally common non-associated chains. Because some donors lacked HLA typing at each locus, the association tests relied only on the typed subset. In both the original and validation cohorts, the classifier was reported to diagnose cytomegalovirus status with high specificity and sensitivity. In an earlier analysis of approximately 590 of the donors, most TCR beta V segments appeared in productive rearrangements about 87% or about 30% of the time, broadly matching IMGT annotations. Compared with the 666-donor mean, donors in an Asian-associated ancestry cluster had fewer N-insertions in productive TCRs, according to a later genetic analysis. In this cohort, only TCR beta chains were sequenced, and detectable features were limited by the absence of alpha or paired-chain data. In the study, around 150 TCR beta chains were listed as associated with cytomegalovirus. Strong co-occurrence of HLA alleles, especially DR and DQ, made assigning TCR associations to individual alleles difficult. Most CMV-associated TCR beta chains appeared to be HLA-restricted in a later analysis, and the HLA associations seemed to be driven largely by CMV exposure. Sequencing depth was assumed to be roughly uniform across donors in the presence/absence analyses, though that assumption may not hold. Three of the identified cytomegalovirus-associated TCR beta chains were confirmed in vitro to be specific for cytomegalovirus antigens. A further reported finding was that TCR beta sequences accurately predicted the HLA-A and HLA-B alleles for most subjects in the first cohort. In a later analysis, several top co-occurrence clusters were reported to appear linked to parvovirus B19, influenza, CMV and Epstein-Barr virus. The earlier analysis of a few hundred of the donors excluded approximately 17 rarely observed V segments, including chromosome 9 orphons, because counts were too low. The authors suggested that the approach could potentially be generalized to other disease states and immunological phenotypes. Correlated functional status among segregating V segments might be attributable to linkage disequilibrium, but an unknown experimental factor could not be ruled out.

The library was generated by the immunoSEQ multiplex PCR assay. A mixture of 60 forward primers for TCR Vbeta segments and 13 reverse primers for TCR Jbeta segments was used in the multiplex PCR. The CDR3 region of rearranged TCR beta genes was amplified from genomic DNA with a multiplex PCR assay. The Illumina HiSeq System was used to sequence the amplified TCR beta libraries as 87-base-pair reads. Per the original workflow: A later analysis counted tens of millions of unique TCR beta chains across the 670 or so repertoires, and roughly 11 million of these chains were shared by at least two donors. Raw reads were error-corrected and collapsed into unique sequences by a nearest-neighbor algorithm in which closely related sequences were merged to remove PCR and sequencing errors. To assign V, D and J gene segments, CDR3 sequences were aligned to IMGT reference sequences. Each retained sequence needed at least a six-nucleotide match to both a V gene segment and a J gene segment. Rearrangements were called productive when the CDR3 lacked stop codons and stayed in frame with V and J; all others were non-productive. Following IMGT convention, CDR3 was defined as the stretch from the second conserved V-encoded cysteine to the conserved J-encoded phenylalanine. Sequences without an unambiguous match to a single V gene segment were excluded from the earlier analysis of 500 to 700 of the donors. An earlier analysis of a few hundred of the donors called V segments functional above 56.7% productive rearrangements and segregating when the between-donor standard deviation exceeded 5%. A statistical classification framework was built for diagnosing cytomegalovirus status from the catalog of TCR beta chain sequences. A later analysis assigned V and J genes by comparing TCR nucleotide sequences with IMGT/GENE-DB human TR gene sequences. Using the TCRdist pipeline, a later analysis assigned CDR3 sequences along with most-parsimonious VDJ recombination scenarios. A later analysis defined each TCR beta chain by its CDR3 amino acid sequence plus V-gene family, and excluded reads lacking a unique V-gene family. To address suspected cross-contamination and a sequencing artifact, a later analysis removed under 600 highly shared, low-generation-probability nucleotide sequences. In a later analysis, a clonal expansion index was calculated for each public chain from normalized within-repertoire ranks of inferred template counts. A later analysis computed generation probabilities with a VDJ recombination model fitted to out-of-frame rearrangements, and checked the results against IGoR. In a later analysis, TCR-TCR, TCR-HLA and TCR-CMV co-occurrence was scored with hypergeometric tests, and a repertoire-size bias correction was applied to TCR pairs. To estimate false discovery rates, a later analysis permuted the HLA or CMV assignments 20 times. In a later analysis, co-occurring TCRs were grouped using DBSCAN, with TCRdist sequence similarity added in when clustering inside HLA-allele-positive subsets. Co-occurrence clustering excluded repertoires with fewer than 30,000 or more than 120,000 public chains, plus five with anomalous nucleotide sharing. The clones in this table, taken by TCRdb from immuneACCESS, are in-frame only. Not every clone is retained; where verified, under half of the shortfall comes from an unresolved V gene, and the cause of the rest is unknown. The V and J calls and the clone size are those of that table, but D and trimming were determined from the DNA. This sample has about 250,000 clones in its table, and 80% to 95% of those were observed once. Of the sample, about 1.8% falls within the top ten clones.

The cohort was made up of under 800 healthy bone marrow donors. All cohort members were sampled while nominally healthy, although unrecorded immune exposures were likely present. The donor was CMV seronegative and was included in the group of hundreds of seronegative cohort members. Every donor gave a peripheral blood sample, and the peripheral blood mononuclear cells from that sample were used for TCR beta sequencing. Genomic DNA extraction from the blood cell samples was performed with the Qiagen DNeasy Blood Extraction Kit. This clone came up once. No antigen is known for it. Nothing much larger sits one base from this clone, and base qualities are not available. From cysteine to phenylalanine, the CDR3 is 15 amino acids long. CDR3 DNA only is kept here, 45 bases in frame from base 1. V loses 0 bases, J loses 2 bases, and the germline ends lie 9 bases apart. CDR1 and CDR2 were assigned from the germline V gene as LGHNA and YNFKEQ.

This receptor chain uses TRBV4-2 and TRBJ2-3; 5 matching bases give a weak D call of TRBD2. This TCR came from a girl aged 2 to 9 in good health and CMV-seronegative. The sequenced material came from PBMCs. The DNA sequence is as follows: TGTGCCAGCAGCCAAGACTGGCGGGTCACAGATACGCAGTATTTT. Translated, this is CASSQDWRVTDTQYF.